This entry lists 25 T cell receptor beta chains sequenced from one sample in a study of T cells in Graves' hyperthyroidism and ophthalmopathy (dated by TCRdb to the late 2010s). The library was made by multiplex PCR. TCRdb records Illumina HiSeq 2000 as the sequencer. TCR beta CDR3 regions were amplified from RNA transcripts. A first-round RT-PCR of the TCR CDR3 used the HTBI primer set with the Qiagen OneStep RT-PCR kit. TCRdb reprocessing: public reads trimmed at Q25 with fastp, clones called with MiXCR, in-frame beta chains kept. Each CDR3 protein appears once, grouped with its most common genes and DNA. This sample holds a few hundred thousand distinct CDR3 sequences; roughly 18% were observed only once. The ten most abundant clones make up around a sixth of the sample. Sequences were obtained from blood. These receptors came from a woman aged 40-49 years with Graves' ophthalmopathy.

This clonotype was found many times. The DNA of the CDR3 is TGCAGTGCTAGAACACGGACTAGCGGGAGCTTACAAGAGACCCAGTACTTC. It encodes CSARTRTSGSLQETQYF. The genes are TRBV20-1 and TRBJ2-5; TRBD2 matches 13 bases. Germline V CDR1 and CDR2: DFQATT, SNEGSKA (reference sequence). This CDR3 is 17 amino acids long. Trimming took 2 bases from V and 2 from J; bases not matched to a gene: 8.

This clonotype was counted ten times or more. V gene TRBV28 combines with J gene TRBJ1-5, with D tentatively TRBD1 (6 bases). V gave up 3 bases and J gave up 2 bases, with 17 bases separating them. Germline V gene sequence: CDR1 MDHEN, CDR2 SYDVKM. The CDR3 sequence is 17 residues long. The CDR3 loop reads CASSLRRGTSGNQPQHF. As DNA, the CDR3 is TGTGCCAGCAGTTTGCGTCGGGGGACAAGCGGCAATCAGCCCCAGCATTTT. The full variable domain, its missing parts supplied by reference TRBV28 and TRBJ1-5, is DVKVTQSSRYLVKRTGEKVFLECVQDMDHENMFWYRQDPGLGLRLIYFSYDVKMKEKGDIPEGYSVSREKKERFSLILESASTNQTSMYLCASSLRRGTSGNQPQHFGDGTRLSIL.

This clonotype showed up just once. A clone one base away is much larger, so this may be a read error. CDR3 coding DNA: TGCAGCGGGGGGGACGGGGCCGAGGGGCAGTACTTC. This sequence encodes CSGGDGAEGQYF. The V and J genes are TRBV29-1 and TRBJ2-7, with a possible D match to TRBD2 (6 bases). The CDR3 covers 12 residues. V lost 7 bases and J 9 bases, leaving 19 bases between the germline ends. The germline gives CDR1 SQVTM, CDR2 ANQGSEA.

This clonotype was recorded a few times. The chain links TRBV4-1 to TRBJ2-2; tentatively, D is TRBD2 (5 bases). Trimming took off 0 bases at V and 8 bases at J, with 13 bases between the two ends. This CDR3 comprises 15 residues. In germline, CDR1 is MGHRA, CDR2 YSYEKL. The CDR3 loop reads CASSQDMRDAGELFF. In DNA, the CDR3 is TGCGCCAGCAGCCAAGATATGAGGGATGCGGGGGAGCTGTTTTTT.

This clonotype has ten or more counts. The chain links TRBV27 to TRBJ1-1, with a tentative D call TRBD1 (6 bases). V was shortened by 5 bases and J by 1 base, with 17 bases between the two germline ends. The germline gives CDR1 MNHEY, CDR2 SMNVEV (reference sequence). This CDR3 region has 16 residues. CDR3 bases: TGTGCCAGCAGTCTTACTACGGGACACCGGAACACTGAAGCTTTCTTT. It translates to CASSLTTGHRNTEAFF.

This clonotype came up many times. The chain carries TRBV28 and TRBJ2-7, with D possibly being TRBD1 or TRBD2 (5 bases each). The CDR3 consists of 14 residues. Germline CDR1 reads MDHEN; CDR2 reads SYDVKM. V was shortened by 8 bases and J by 3 bases, with 17 bases between the two germline ends. For the CDR3, the DNA is TGTGCCAGCGGATTCCGGGACCTAATCTACGAGCAGTACTTC. This encodes CASGFRDLIYEQYF.

J is TRBJ1-1 and V is TRBV6-2 or TRBV6-3, with D maybe TRBD1 (5 bases). The CDR3 covers 15 residues. Trimming removed 4 bases from V and 4 bases from J, with 16 bases in between. CDR1 and CDR2 from the germline V gene are MNHEY and SVGEGT. This chain's CDR3 is CASSFRQRRITEAFF. DNA for the CDR3: TGTGCCAGCAGTTTCAGACAGCGACGGATCACTGAAGCTTTCTTT.

This chain joins TRBV12-3 or TRBV12-4 and TRBJ1-3; D not certain. V lost 3 bases and J 3 bases, leaving 15 bases between the germline ends. The length of the CDR3 is 16 residues. CDR3: CASSLNSPLLGNTIYF. The CDR3 DNA follows: TGTGCCAGCAGTTTGAACAGCCCCTTACTTGGAAACACCATATATTTT.

In its sample, this clonotype was seen many times. The rearrangement joins TRBV12-3 or TRBV12-4 to TRBJ1-5; D remains unclear. The CDR3 is 12 amino acids. Trimming pared 7 bases from V and 0 bases from J, leaving 4 bases between. The CDR3 here is CASKNSNQPQHF. The CDR3 bases are TGTGCCAGCAAGAATAGCAATCAGCCCCAGCATTTT.

This clonotype was picked up many times. This sequence joins TRBV27 and TRBJ2-6; 8 nucleotides line up with TRBD2. The CDR3 runs to 17 residues. CDR1 is MNHEY and CDR2 is SMNVEV in the germline V gene (reference sequence). After removal of 2 bases from V and 3 bases from J, the junction contained 6 bases not matched to a gene. CDR3 bases: TGTGCCAGCAGTTTAAGAGCGGGGGCGTTTGGGGCCAACGTCCTGACTTTC. This translates into CASSLRAGAFGANVLTF.

At least ten counts were recorded for this clonotype. The J gene is TRBJ2-5, the V gene TRBV7-9; no clear D. The CDR3 covers 14 residues. V lost 4 bases and J 4 bases, leaving 13 bases between the germline ends. Germline assignment: CDR1 SEHNR and CDR2 FQNEAQ (reference sequence). The CDR3 DNA reads as TGTGCCAGCAGCTCGCGGTGGGGTCCAGAGACCCAGTACTTC. Translating it yields CASSSRWGPETQYF.

This clonotype appeared many times. The chain combines TRBV5-1 with TRBJ2-7, with TRBD1 identical over 8 bases. J was trimmed by 2 bases and V by 4 bases; bases with no gene match: 5. Germline V gives CDR1 SGHRS, CDR2 YFSETQ. The CDR3 covers 14 residues. The CDR3 loop is CASSPGQEAYEQYF. CDR3 nucleotide sequence: TGCGCCAGCAGCCCGGGACAGGAAGCCTACGAGCAGTACTTC.

This clonotype was seen at least ten times. The chain is built from TRBV11-2 and TRBJ2-1; D remains ambiguous. Germline V gene data show CDR1 as SGHAT and CDR2 as FQNNGV. The CDR3 covers 10 residues. Trimming cost V 6 bases and J 5 bases, with 2 bases left between them. This CDR3 reads CASRHNEQFF. Here the CDR3 DNA reads TGTGCCAGCAGGCACAATGAGCAGTTCTTC.

This clonotype was detected many times. The rearrangement uses TRBV29-1 and TRBJ2-7, with D tentatively TRBD1 or TRBD2 (9 bases each). V was trimmed by 6 bases and J by 2 bases, leaving 20 bases between them. CDR3 length equals 15 residues. The germline gives CDR1 SQVTM, CDR2 ANQGSEA. The CDR3 coding sequence is TGCAGCGTCTCTAGCGGGACAGGGTTGCCCTACGAGCAGTACTTC. This sequence encodes CSVSSGTGLPYEQYF.

This clonotype was seen ten or more times. The chain carries TRBV29-1 and TRBJ2-2; 8 bases match TRBD2. CDR1 and CDR2 (germline): SQVTM, ANQGSEA. V was pared by 5 bases and J by 4 bases, with 3 bases of the junction left unmatched. The CDR3 consists of 13 residues. Here the CDR3 DNA reads TGCAGCGTTAGCGGGAGTAGCACCGGGGAGCTGTTTTTT. This translates into CSVSGSSTGELFF.

The chain joins TRBV6-1 to TRBJ1-2; 7 bases agree with TRBD1. From germline, CDR1 is MNHNS and CDR2 SASEGT. The CDR3 contains 13 residues. V shed 10 bases, J shed 3 bases, and the junction held 8 bases outside the gene matches. CDR3 coding DNA: TGTGCCATCAGACCTACAGGGGACTATGGCTACACCTTC. It is translated as CAIRPTGDYGYTF.

Many counts were recorded for this clonotype. The chain is built from TRBV29-1 and TRBJ2-5; D is perhaps TRBD2 (5 bases). The CDR3 is 11 amino acids. Trimming left V 5 bases short and J 4 bases short, with 8 bases between. Germline V gives CDR1 SQVTM, CDR2 ANQGSEA. Here the CDR3 reads CSVSSGETQYF. The CDR3 coding sequence is TGCAGCGTTTCCAGCGGAGAGACCCAGTACTTC. Using reference TRBV29-1 and TRBJ2-5 for the parts outside the CDR3, the full variable domain is SAVISQKPSRDICQRGTSLTIQCQVDSQVTMMFWYRQQPGQSLTLIATANQGSEATYESGFVIDKFPISRPNLTFSTLTVSNMSPEDSSIYLCSVSSGETQYFGPGTRLLVL.

This clonotype was detected ten times or more. V usage is TRBV5-1 and J usage is TRBJ1-1; unclear D gene. From germline, CDR1 is SGHRS and CDR2 YFSETQ. Trimming took off 4 bases at V and 6 bases at J, with 13 bases between the two ends. The length of the CDR3 is 13 residues. The CDR3 DNA reads as TGCGCCAGCAGCCCGAACCCTGGGGCTGAAGCTTTCTTT. Its protein is CASSPNPGAEAFF.

This clonotype was recorded at least ten times. This chain uses TRBV5-1 with TRBJ2-7, with TRBD2 as a possible D gene (5 bases). Germline assignment: CDR1 SGHRS and CDR2 YFSETQ. This CDR3 has 15 residues. Trimming cost V 0 bases and J 6 bases, with 16 bases left between them. CDR3 nucleotide sequence: TGCGCCAGCAGCTTGGCCGAAGGGAGTAATCTCGAGCAGTACTTC. This sequence encodes CASSLAEGSNLEQYF.

This clonotype came up many times. The genes are TRBV6-5 and TRBJ1-5; 9 bases are shared with TRBD1. V was pared by 6 bases and J by 3 bases, with 6 bases of the junction left unmatched. The CDR3 length is 15 residues. Germline V gene data show CDR1 as MNHEY and CDR2 as SVGAGI. The CDR3 DNA follows: TGTGCCAGCAGAACCGGGACAGGGTTCAATCAGCCCCAGCATTTT. Translated: CASRTGTGFNQPQHF.

The chain joins TRBV30 to TRBJ1-1; D ambiguous. Trimming took 8 bases from V and 1 from J, leaving 23 bases between them. Germline CDR1 GTSNPN, CDR2 SVGIG (reference sequence). The CDR3 has 16 residues. The CDR3 bases are TGTGCCAGCAAATCAGGAGGTAGAGGTTCGAACACTGAAGCTTTCTTT. Translation gives CASKSGGRGSNTEAFF.

This clonotype was recorded at least ten times. The V and J genes are TRBV14 and TRBJ1-3; D call uncertain. V was cut by 1 base and J by 4 bases, with 11 bases left in between. Germline V gives CDR1 SGHDN, CDR2 FVKESK. The CDR3 covers 15 residues. In DNA form, the CDR3 reads TGTGCCAGCAGCCAAGTGGGCCACGAAGGAAACACCATATATTTT. It translates to CASSQVGHEGNTIYF. The whole variable domain, filled in from reference TRBV14 and TRBJ1-3, reads EAGVTQFPSHSVIEKGQTVTLRCDPISGHDNLYWYRRVMGKEIKFLLHFVKESKQDESGMPNNRFLAERTGGTYSTLKVQPAELEDSGVYFCASSQVGHEGNTIYFGEGSWLTVV.

This clonotype was found many times. The J gene is TRBJ2-5, the V gene TRBV6-5; D remains ambiguous. Germline V gene lookup returns CDR1 MNHEY and CDR2 SVGAGI. The V gene lost 0 bases and the J gene lost 7 bases, with 9 bases spanning the gap. The CDR3 covers 13 residues. As DNA, the CDR3 is TGTGCCAGCAGTTACTCCGTATTAGCGACCCAGTACTTC. Translating gives CASSYSVLATQYF.

This clonotype was seen repeatedly, ten times or more. V gene TRBV20-1 combines with J gene TRBJ1-1; D call uncertain. The CDR3 sequence is 12 residues long. CDR1 and CDR2 (germline): DFQATT, SNEGSKA (reference sequence). Trimming shortened V by 1 base and J by 5 bases, and 8 bases separated the two germline ends. The CDR3 region is CSARGGITEAFF. DNA of the CDR3: TGCAGTGCTAGAGGTGGTATTACTGAAGCTTTCTTT.

This clonotype was recorded many times. The chain has TRBV5-1 and TRBJ1-1, with D perhaps matching TRBD1 (5 bases). This CDR3 region has 15 residues. Trimming left V 4 bases short and J 1 base short, with 14 bases between. Germline loops: CDR1 SGHRS, CDR2 YFSETQ. For the CDR3, the DNA is TGCGCCAGCAGCCCCCAGCCTGGGACGAACACTGAAGCTTTCTTT. Protein sequence: CASSPQPGTNTEAFF.